This TCR beta chain was observed in a study of cytomegalovirus exposure and HLA in healthy donors. The CDR3 runs to 14 residues. The PCR contained 60 Vbeta and 13 Jbeta primers. Sequenced by immunoSEQ multiplex PCR; TCRdb stores in-frame clones only, minus some. The table lists about 200,000 clones, roughly 80% of them singletons. The source is a woman aged 18-35 years in good health and CMV-seronegative. Sequenced input: PBMCs. The chain has TRBV21-1 and TRBJ1-1; the D segment call TRBD1 is taken from the table without a DNA check. TRBV21-1 is classified as a pseudogene. CDR3 sequence reads: CASSETGMNTEAFF. The CDR3 nucleotides read TGTGCCAGCAGCGAGACAGGGATGAACACTGAAGCTTTCTTT.